A single sample is the source of the 25 T cell receptor beta chains below, sequenced in a study of response to subunit inactivated influenza vaccine. TCRdb reanalysed the RT-PCR reads using MiXCR and keeps one entry per CDR3 protein. Seen here are over 650,000 distinct CDR3 sequences, 18% observed once, and the top ten hold about 11%. The material was PBMCs from blood, obtained 4 to 6 days after vaccination. Receptors originate from a man aged 50 or older who received an inactivated influenza vaccine.

The gene calls are TRBV15 and TRBJ1-1; D is unclear. V shed 5 bases and J shed 2 bases, with 9 bases lying between them. Per the germline V gene, CDR1 is LNHNV and CDR2 is YYDKDF (reference sequence). The CDR3 totals 13 residues. CDR3 in amino acids: CATSPGRNTEAFF. The CDR3 region has the DNA TGTGCCACCAGCCCCGGCAGAAACACTGAAGCTTTCTTT.

This clonotype has just a few counts. The chain combines TRBV7-2 with TRBJ2-1; a possible D gene is TRBD2 (6 bases). V lost 5 bases and J 11 bases, leaving 16 bases between the germline ends. This CDR3 region has 13 residues. Germline V gene data show CDR1 as SGHTA and CDR2 as FQGNSA. The CDR3 loop is CASSTRGTPKQFF. The CDR3 DNA is TGTGCCAGCAGCACCCGCGGGACTCCAAAGCAGTTCTTC.

This clonotype was counted once. The DNA for the CDR3 is TGTGCCAGCAGCACCGGGACGCTTTTGAGTCGGCTGCATTTT. As protein: CASSTGTLLSRLHF. The gene calls are TRBV6-1 and TRBJ1-5; a weak D match, TRBD1 (5 bases). V was pared by 6 bases and J by 15 bases, with 24 bases between. Germline V lookup: CDR1 MNHNS, CDR2 SASEGT. The CDR3 totals 14 residues.

The chain couples TRBV7-9 to TRBJ2-7; 8 bases line up with TRBD2. Per the germline V gene, CDR1 is SEHNR and CDR2 is FQNEAQ (reference sequence). The junction had 9 bases not matched to a gene; V was cut back by 5 bases and J by 3 bases. The CDR3 length is 15 residues. CDR3 bases: TGTGCCAGCAGCGGAGAGAGACTAGCGAACTACGAGCAGTACTTC. This gives the protein CASSGERLANYEQYF.

This rearrangement joins TRBV7-2 to TRBJ1-5, with D possibly matching TRBD1 (5 bases). Trimming stripped 3 bases from V and 5 bases from J, with 11 bases between. CDR3 size: 14 residues. Per germline, CDR1 SGHTA and CDR2 FQGNSA. For the CDR3, the DNA is TGTGCCAGCAGCTTTAGGCAGGGTCATCAGCCCCAGCATTTT. The encoded protein is CASSFRQGHQPQHF.

The CDR3 spells CASSVGQSSGANVLTF. CDR3 nucleotide sequence: TGTGCCAGCAGCGTAGGGCAGAGCTCTGGGGCCAACGTCCTGACTTTC. The V and J genes are TRBV9 and TRBJ2-6; no firm D call. CDR3 length equals 16 residues. Germline CDR1 and CDR2: SGDLS and YYNGEE. V lost 0 bases to trimming and J lost 0 bases, with 7 bases between them.

This clonotype was seen more than once but under ten times. V and J are TRBV6-1 and TRBJ2-7; D perhaps matches TRBD2 (6 bases). The CDR3 is 16 residues long. V shed 5 bases and J shed 2 bases, with 19 bases lying between them. The V gene's germline CDR1 is MNHNS and CDR2 SASEGT. The DNA of the CDR3 is TGTGCCAGCAGTCCCCTATTCGGGAGTGACCCCTACGAGCAGTACTTC. Translation: CASSPLFGSDPYEQYF.

This clonotype was observed many times. As DNA, the CDR3 is TGTGCCAGCAGCGTAGCAACCCTCGAGCGGGAGGGCCGGTGCGAGCAGTACTTC. Translation gives CASSVATLEREGRCEQYF. The chain links TRBV9 to TRBJ2-7, with 10 bases identical to TRBD2. The ends lost 0 bases at V and 6 bases at J; junction bases unmatched: 15. CDR1 and CDR2 from the germline V gene are SGDLS and YYNGEE. CDR3 length: 18 residues. Supplemented by reference TRBV9 and TRBJ2-7, the full variable domain reads DSGVTQTPKHLITATGQRVTLRCSPRSGDLSVYWYQQSLDQGLQFLIQYYNGEERAKGNILERFSAQQFPDLHSELNLSSLELGDSALYFCASSVATLEREGRCEQYFGPGTRLTVT.

V is TRBV10-3 and J is TRBJ2-7; 7 bases are a match to TRBD1. Germline CDR1 reads ENHRY; CDR2 reads SYGVKD. The CDR3 is 13 residues long. Trimming removed 4 bases from V and 5 bases from J; junction bases left unmatched: 5. CDR3 region: CAISGGQAHEQYF. The CDR3 region has the DNA TGTGCCATCAGTGGCGGACAGGCCCACGAGCAGTACTTC.

The chain employs TRBV21-1 and TRBJ2-5. TRBV21-1 is assigned pseudogene status. This CDR3 is built from 11 residues. The CDR3 region is CASSKEKTQYF. The CDR3 nucleotides are TGTGCCAGCAGCAAAGAAAAGACCCAGTACTTC.

The chain joins TRBV9 to TRBJ2-1; 7 nucleotides line up with TRBD2. Trimming removed 4 bases from V and 8 bases from J; junction bases left unmatched: 12. Looked up from germline, CDR1 is SGDLS and CDR2 is YYNGEE. CDR3 length: 15 amino acids. CDR3 nucleotides: TGTGCCAGCAGCCCCCGGTGGACTAGTCTCGATGAGCAGTTCTTC. As protein: CASSPRWTSLDEQFF. Looking up the rest from reference TRBV9 and TRBJ2-1 gives the full variable domain: DSGVTQTPKHLITATGQRVTLRCSPRSGDLSVYWYQQSLDQGLQFLIQYYNGEERAKGNILERFSAQQFPDLHSELNLSSLELGDSALYFCASSPRWTSLDEQFFGPGTRLTVL.

This clonotype was seen more than once but under ten times. This chain connects TRBV5-6 to TRBJ1-2; possibly TRBD1 for D (6 bases). The V end was cut by 4 bases, the J end by 4 bases, with 14 bases between. Germline-derived CDR1 and CDR2 are SGHDT and YYEEEE. The CDR3 has 14 amino acids. The CDR3: CASSNYRATYGYTF. The CDR3 DNA reads as TGTGCCAGCAGCAATTACAGGGCGACCTATGGCTACACCTTC.

The V gene is TRBV6-1, the J gene TRBJ1-5; 7 bases are shared with TRBD1. V lost 7 bases to trimming and J lost 0 bases; unmatched junction nucleotides: 9. CDR1 is MNHNS, CDR2 SASEGT, per germline. CDR3 size: 16 residues. The CDR3 DNA reads TGTGCCAGCATCGGACAGGCGCCGACTAGCAATCAGCCCCAGCATTTT. It encodes CASIGQAPTSNQPQHF.

This clonotype was counted ten times or more. The chain combines TRBV29-1 with TRBJ2-1; 7 nucleotides align to TRBD2. V trimming: 7 bases; J trimming: 10 bases; junction bases outside the gene matches: 16. Germline V gene lookup returns CDR1 SQVTM and CDR2 ANQGSEA. CDR3 size: 14 residues. CDR3 DNA: TGCAGCGCCGCCCCGAGAATATGGGAGGGCGAGCAGTTCTTC. Translation: CSAAPRIWEGEQFF.

The V gene is TRBV25-1, the J gene TRBJ2-6; 12 bases match TRBD1. Germline CDR1 reads MGHDK; CDR2 reads SYGVNS. The CDR3 is 16 residues long. Germline trimming cut 6 bases from V and 4 bases from J; bases unmatched to any gene: 4. In nucleotides, the CDR3 is TGTGCCAGCAGGGGACAGGGGGCGCGAGGGGCCAACGTCCTGACTTTC. Translation gives CASRGQGARGANVLTF.

This chain joins TRBV20-1 and TRBJ2-7; D remains ambiguous. CDR3 length: 12 residues. Trimming removed 3 bases at V and 3 bases at J, with 9 bases between. The V gene's germline CDR1 is DFQATT and CDR2 SNEGSKA (reference sequence). For the CDR3, the DNA is TGCAGTGCTAGTGGATGGAGCTACGAGCAGTACTTC. It specifies CSASGWSYEQYF.

This chain joins TRBV12-3 or TRBV12-4 and TRBJ2-2; D gene ambiguous. V lost 7 bases and J 1 base, leaving 10 bases between the germline ends. The CDR3 is 14 residues long. The CDR3 DNA sequence: TGTGCCAGCACCCAGAGGCAGAACACCGGGGAGCTGTTTTTT. It specifies CASTQRQNTGELFF.

This clonotype turned up a few times. The rearrangement uses TRBV7-2 and TRBJ1-5; D not certain. The length of the CDR3 is 15 residues. V was pared by 1 base and J by 7 bases, with 14 bases between. The germline V gene encodes CDR1 SGHTA and CDR2 FQGNSA. CDR3 protein: CASSLGPQVQQPQHF. DNA of the CDR3: TGTGCCAGCAGCTTAGGTCCGCAGGTTCAGCAGCCCCAGCATTTT.

This clonotype appeared many times. The chain joins TRBV24-1 to TRBJ2-3; no reliable D call. The CDR3 is made up of 12 amino acids. Germline CDR1 reads KGHDR; CDR2 reads SFDVKD. Trimming shortened V by 4 bases and J by 2 bases, and 3 bases separated the two germline ends. The CDR3 loop is CATSDFTDTQYF. The CDR3, as DNA: TGTGCCACCAGTGACTTCACAGATACGCAGTATTTT.

The chain combines TRBV15 with TRBJ2-3; 10 positions match TRBD2. V trimming: 3 bases; J trimming: 4 bases; junction bases outside the gene matches: 7. This CDR3 contains 16 residues. CDR1 LNHNV and CDR2 YYDKDF come from the germline V gene (reference sequence). CDR3 loop: CATSRRASGSADTQYF. CDR3 DNA sequence: TGTGCCACCAGCAGGAGGGCTAGCGGGAGTGCAGATACGCAGTATTTT.

The chain uses TRBV25-1 and TRBJ1-3, with D unclear. The germline V gene encodes CDR1 MGHDK and CDR2 SYGVNS. The V and J ends lost 1 base and 0 bases respectively, with 4 bases between them. This CDR3 region has 14 residues. The DNA of the CDR3 is TGTGCCAGCAGTGAATCCGTCTCTGGAAACACCATATATTTT. Amino acids: CASSESVSGNTIYF.

V and J are TRBV5-1 and TRBJ2-3; 11 nucleotides match TRBD1. The germline V gene has CDR1 SGHRS and CDR2 YFSETQ. V trimming: 2 bases; J trimming: 9 bases; junction bases outside the gene matches: 5. The length of the CDR3 is 14 residues. The CDR3 region is CASSLGQGAGTQYF. The CDR3 bases are TGCGCCAGCAGCTTAGGACAGGGGGCCGGGACGCAGTATTTT.

This clonotype has just one count. The chain is built from TRBV11-1 and TRBJ2-7; D may be TRBD2 (6 bases). Germline values: CDR1 SGHAT, CDR2 FQDESV (reference sequence). This CDR3 contains 19 residues. Trimming pared 4 bases from V and 3 bases from J, leaving 28 bases between. The CDR3 DNA reads as TGTGCCAGCAGCTCCCCAGGAGGCCCTCAAGGAGGGCCAGACTACGAGCAGTACTTC. Protein: CASSSPGGPQGGPDYEQYF.

The V gene is TRBV20-1, the J gene TRBJ1-5; TRBD1 matches 7 bases. Unmatched junction bases numbered 5, after V lost 6 bases and J lost 0 bases. Germline V gene data show CDR1 as DFQATT and CDR2 as SNEGSKA (reference sequence). The CDR3 length is 14 residues. Here the CDR3 reads CSASRGDSNQPQHF. The CDR3 bases are TGCAGTGCAAGCAGGGGGGATAGCAATCAGCCCCAGCATTTT.

The chain is built from TRBV9 and TRBJ2-5; a weak D match, TRBD2 (5 bases). The CDR3 consists of 14 residues. CDR1 is SGDLS and CDR2 is YYNGEE in the germline V gene. Trimming pared 4 bases from V and 4 bases from J, leaving 14 bases between. The CDR3 DNA follows: TGTGCCAGCAGCTCCAGGATCCGGGGAGAGACCCAGTACTTC. Its translation is CASSSRIRGETQYF.